These 30 T cell receptor beta chains were all obtained from the same sample, sequenced in a study of human T cells and chemical hapten exposure. In TCRdb, the RACE reads were re-called with MiXCR into one record per CDR3 protein. Found here are 95,000 or so distinct CDR3 sequences, 10% to 13% of them singletons; the top ten hold 2% to 2.5%. Time point given: patch test 1, 2 weeks after DPC sensitization. The treatment is: therapeutic diphenylcyclopropenone sensitization with weekly scalp DPC. Sequencing was performed on whole blood, taken in connection with sensitization to the hapten diphenylcyclopropenone (DPC). Receptors were obtained from a man in his forties with alopecia areata. Some clones in this sample may be carry-over from other donors' samples.

The sample holds a few counts of this clonotype. The J gene is TRBJ2-4, the V gene TRBV12-3 or TRBV12-4, with 10 bases aligning to TRBD2. The CDR3 consists of 15 residues. V trimming: 4 bases; J trimming: 8 bases; junction bases outside the gene matches: 8. The CDR3 loop reads CASSSSGRVPDIQYF. CDR3 nucleotides: TGTGCCAGCAGTTCTAGCGGGAGAGTGCCGGACATTCAGTACTTC.

This clonotype has at least ten counts. The chain joins TRBV20-1 to TRBJ2-3; no definite D call. Trimming stripped 5 bases from V and 2 bases from J, with 17 bases between. The germline gives CDR1 DFQATT, CDR2 SNEGSKA (reference sequence). The CDR3 length is 15 residues. This CDR3 reads CSAEGDSGYTDTQYF. DNA for the CDR3: TGCAGTGCTGAAGGAGACTCGGGTTACACAGATACGCAGTATTTT.

The rearrangement links TRBV29-1 to TRBJ2-6, with a weak D call TRBD2 (7 bases). In germline, CDR1 is SQVTM, CDR2 ANQGSEA. V lost 6 bases to trimming and J lost 0 bases, with 15 bases between them. The CDR3 is made up of 16 amino acids. The CDR3 sequence: CSVEGGGGSGANVLTF. DNA for the CDR3: TGCAGCGTGGAGGGGGGCGGGGGCTCTGGGGCCAACGTCCTGACTTTC. The full variable domain, rest sourced from reference TRBV29-1 and TRBJ2-6, is SAVISQKPSRDICQRGTSLTIQCQVDSQVTMMFWYRQQPGQSLTLIATANQGSEATYESGFVIDKFPISRPNLTFSTLTVSNMSPEDSSIYLCSVEGGGGSGANVLTFGAGSRLTVL.

The table lists this clonotype with a few counts. This rearrangement joins TRBV12-3 or TRBV12-4 to TRBJ1-2; D is possibly TRBD1 (5 bases). The V end was cut by 0 bases, the J end by 8 bases, with 7 bases between. The CDR3 is 12 residues long. DNA of the CDR3: TGTGCCAGCAGTTTAGCGGGGCGCGGCTACACCTTC. Protein sequence: CASSLAGRGYTF.

In its sample, this clonotype was seen many times. V and J are TRBV29-1 and TRBJ1-5; D unclear. Deletions cut 4 bases from V and 0 bases from J, with 10 bases between. CDR1 is SQVTM and CDR2 is ANQGSEA in the germline V gene. This CDR3 contains 14 residues. The CDR3 nucleotides are TGCAGCGTTGCGGAGGCAAATAGCAATCAGCCCCAGCATTTT. Translated, it gives CSVAEANSNQPQHF.

A few counts support this clonotype. The V call is TRBV13, the J call TRBJ2-1, with TRBD2 matching over 11 bases. Trimming cost V 5 bases and J 5 bases; bases outside gene matches: 8. Germline values: CDR1 PRHDT, CDR2 FYEKMQ (reference sequence). This CDR3 contains 16 residues. CDR3 protein: CASSGGGLAVNNEQFF. Here the CDR3 DNA reads TGTGCCAGCAGCGGAGGGGGACTAGCGGTTAACAATGAGCAGTTCTTC.

This sequence joins TRBV7-2 and TRBJ2-3, with 7 bases matching TRBD2. The junction had 11 bases not matched to a gene; V was cut back by 7 bases and J by 4 bases. This CDR3 region has 15 residues. Germline CDR1 SGHTA, CDR2 FQGNSA. Written as DNA, the CDR3 is TGTGCCAGCACCCCCTTAGCGGGTATCGCAGATACGCAGTATTTT. Encoded protein: CASTPLAGIADTQYF.

In this sample, this clonotype turned up a few times. This rearrangement joins TRBV29-1 to TRBJ2-2; TRBD1 aligns across 12 bases. CDR3 length: 13 residues. The germline V gene encodes CDR1 SQVTM and CDR2 ANQGSEA. Losses at the gene ends were 7 bases for V and 6 bases for J; bases not matched to a gene: 3. DNA for the CDR3: TGCAGCGGGGGGGACAGGGGGCCCGGGGAGCTGTTTTTT. Residues: CSGGDRGPGELFF.

The chain combines TRBV7-8 with TRBJ1-4; the D is unclear. The CDR3 has 14 amino acids. V lost 1 base and J lost 8, with 11 bases in between. Germline V gene sequence: CDR1 SGHVS, CDR2 FQNEAQ. DNA of the CDR3: TGTGCCAGCAGCTTAGTCTTCCGCGGAGAAAAACTGTTTTTT. It yields the protein CASSLVFRGEKLFF.

This clonotype showed up just a few times. CDR3 protein: CASSLGDNSNQPQHF. The CDR3 DNA sequence: TGTGCCAGCAGCTTAGGAGATAATAGCAATCAGCCCCAGCATTTT. V gene TRBV7-9 combines with J gene TRBJ1-5; D call uncertain. Trimming took 1 base from V and 0 from J, leaving 7 bases between them. The CDR3 covers 15 residues. Looked up from germline, CDR1 is SEHNR and CDR2 is FQNEAQ (reference sequence).

This clonotype was counted only a few times. V gene TRBV4-3 combines with J gene TRBJ1-1; a weak D match, TRBD1 (5 bases). This CDR3 region has 16 residues. The V end was cut by 0 bases, the J end by 4 bases, with 15 bases between. The germline gives CDR1 LGHNA, CDR2 YSLEER. The CDR3 nucleotides read TGCGCCAGCAGCCAAGATTTGCCGCAGGGCAGCACTGAAGCTTTCTTT. As protein: CASSQDLPQGSTEAFF.

The table lists this clonotype with many counts. This sequence joins TRBV7-6 and TRBJ2-7; D is undetermined. Per the germline V gene, CDR1 is SGHVS and CDR2 is FNYEAQ. Between the trimmed V and J ends, which lost 5 bases and 9 bases, there was a span of 17 bases. There are 13 residues in the CDR3. CDR3 loop: CASSTLGVLGQYV. Here the CDR3 DNA reads TGTGCCAGCAGCACCTTAGGAGTCCTTGGGCAGTACGTC.

This clonotype was recorded many times. The chain links TRBV20-1 to TRBJ2-1, with 9 bases fitting TRBD2. Germline V gene data show CDR1 as DFQATT and CDR2 as SNEGSKA (reference sequence). The CDR3 runs 13 residues. The junction had 3 bases not matched to a gene; V was cut back by 3 bases and J by 6 bases. DNA for the CDR3: TGCAGTGCTAGCCTAGCGGGGATCAATGAGCAGTTCTTC. Translating it yields CSASLAGINEQFF.

V and J are TRBV9 and TRBJ2-2; 11 bases map to TRBD2. Germline V gene data show CDR1 as SGDLS and CDR2 as YYNGEE. The trim removed 6 bases at V and 4 bases at J, leaving 20 bases unmatched. The CDR3 loop spans 20 amino acids. CDR3 sequence: CASNKNNQPGTSGSTGELFF. The CDR3 bases are TGTGCCAGCAACAAAAACAATCAACCGGGCACTAGCGGGAGCACCGGGGAGCTGTTTTTT. Variable domain in full (rest from reference TRBV9 and TRBJ2-2): DSGVTQTPKHLITATGQRVTLRCSPRSGDLSVYWYQQSLDQGLQFLIQYYNGEERAKGNILERFSAQQFPDLHSELNLSSLELGDSALYFCASNKNNQPGTSGSTGELFFGEGSRLTVL.

The CDR3 sequence is CASSALAAGADTQYF. Written as DNA, the CDR3 is TGTGCCAGCAGCGCCCTTGCTGCTGGAGCAGATACGCAGTATTTT. This chain uses TRBV6-1 with TRBJ2-3; D is unresolved. Trimming removed 6 bases at V and 4 bases at J, with 17 bases between. Germline loops: CDR1 MNHNS, CDR2 SASEGT. This CDR3 is 15 amino acids long.

This clonotype was seen a handful of times. The gene calls are TRBV12-3 or TRBV12-4 and TRBJ2-2; TRBD2 might be the D (6 bases). Trimming removed 4 bases from V and 8 bases from J, with 20 bases in between. The CDR3 contains 16 residues. The CDR3 DNA follows: TGTGCCAGCAGTTCCGGGACCCCAAGCGGGCCTGGGGAGCTGTTTTTT. Residues: CASSSGTPSGPGELFF.

This clonotype was picked up a small number of times. The chain recombines TRBV7-2 with TRBJ2-3, with 14 bases matching TRBD2. Germline trimming cut 5 bases from V and 2 bases from J; bases unmatched to any gene: 12. The CDR3 runs to 19 residues. Germline V gives CDR1 SGHTA, CDR2 FQGNSA. The CDR3 nucleotides are TGTGCCAGCAGCCCCCGGACTAGCGGGAGGCTCCCTCTCACAGATACGCAGTATTTT. Translated: CASSPRTSGRLPLTDTQYF.

The J gene is TRBJ2-7, the V gene TRBV29-1; D is possibly TRBD1 or TRBD2 (5 bases each). Trimming shortened V by 7 bases and J by 0 bases, and 19 bases separated the two germline ends. The V gene's germline CDR1 is SQVTM and CDR2 ANQGSEA. This CDR3 region has 15 residues. CDR3 sequence reads: CSAKIWGTSSYEQYF. The CDR3 DNA reads TGCAGCGCAAAGATATGGGGCACTAGCTCCTACGAGCAGTACTTC.

The sample holds a few counts of this clonotype. This chain connects TRBV4-1 to TRBJ1-2; D uncertain. The CDR3 runs 13 residues. Germline CDR1 and CDR2: MGHRA and YSYEKL. The ends were cut back, 1 base at V and 4 bases at J, with 7 bases in the middle. The CDR3 nucleotides read TGCGCCAGCAGCCAAGTGGCAGTCTATGGCTACACCTTC. Protein sequence: CASSQVAVYGYTF.

This clonotype was seen at least ten times. This sequence joins TRBV7-9 and TRBJ2-5; 8 bases are shared with TRBD2. From germline, CDR1 is SEHNR and CDR2 FQNEAQ (reference sequence). The CDR3 loop spans 16 amino acids. The trim removed 1 base at V and 4 bases at J, leaving 8 bases unmatched. The CDR3 DNA sequence: TGTGCCAGCAGCTTAGTTGGCGGGAGGACTCTAGAGACCCAGTACTTC. It codes for CASSLVGGRTLETQYF.

This clonotype has more than one count but fewer than ten. The rearrangement joins TRBV6-5 to TRBJ2-1; 7 positions match TRBD2. J was trimmed by 4 bases and V by 5 bases; bases with no gene match: 8. Looked up from germline, CDR1 is MNHEY and CDR2 is SVGAGI. This CDR3 is 15 amino acids long. DNA for the CDR3: TGTGCCAGCAGTCCGCGGGTAGCGGGTTACAATGAGCAGTTCTTC. This sequence encodes CASSPRVAGYNEQFF.

The chain employs TRBV9 and TRBJ2-1, with D perhaps matching TRBD2 (5 bases). CDR1 SGDLS and CDR2 YYNGEE come from the germline V gene. Trimming took off 2 bases at V and 7 bases at J, with 13 bases between the two ends. This CDR3 contains 14 residues. The CDR3 nucleotides read TGTGCCAGCAGCGTTATGGGAGAGTCAAATGAGCAGTTCTTC. This translates into CASSVMGESNEQFF.

This clonotype was counted a few times. The CDR3 DNA is TGTGCCAGCGCGCCGGGGGAATACACTGAAGCTTTCTTT. This translates into CASAPGEYTEAFF. This chain joins TRBV12-3 or TRBV12-4 and TRBJ1-1; weak D call: TRBD1 (5 bases). This CDR3 is 13 amino acids long. Trimming removed 8 bases at V and 3 bases at J, with 13 bases between.

This clonotype was found a few times. The V call is TRBV20-1, the J call TRBJ2-1; a weak D match, TRBD2 (5 bases). The CDR3 totals 12 residues. Germline assignment: CDR1 DFQATT and CDR2 SNEGSKA (reference sequence). The V gene lost 1 base and the J gene lost 9 bases, with 10 bases spanning the gap. The CDR3 DNA follows: TGCAGTGCTAGAGTACCGGGAAGTGAGCAGTTCTTC. This sequence encodes CSARVPGSEQFF.

Ten or more counts support this clonotype. This sequence joins TRBV7-9 and TRBJ1-2, with D hard to call. From germline, CDR1 is SEHNR and CDR2 FQNEAQ (reference sequence). CDR3 length: 13 amino acids. V gave up 1 base and J gave up 4 bases, with 7 bases separating them. The CDR3 DNA reads as TGTGCCAGCAGCTTAGTGGACCCCTATGGCTACACCTTC. Protein product: CASSLVDPYGYTF.

The V gene is TRBV3-1, the J gene TRBJ1-1; unclear D gene. This CDR3 region has 14 residues. CDR1 LGHDT and CDR2 YNNKEL come from the germline V gene (reference sequence). V gave up 4 bases and J gave up 6 bases, with 15 bases separating them. The CDR3 reads CASSPLGIDAEAFF. In DNA, the CDR3 is TGTGCCAGCAGCCCTCTGGGAATCGACGCTGAAGCTTTCTTT.

This clonotype was detected only a few times. This sequence joins TRBV6-6 and TRBJ2-7, with 7 bases identical to TRBD2. The CDR3 is 14 amino acids. V shed 6 bases, J shed 9 bases, and the junction held 14 bases outside the gene matches. Germline V gene sequence: CDR1 MNHNY, CDR2 SVGAGI (reference sequence). The chain's CDR3 is CASSRSGAGTGQYF. CDR3 in DNA: TGTGCCAGCAGCCGAAGCGGGGCCGGAACCGGGCAGTACTTC.

J is TRBJ2-7 and V is TRBV6-5; tentatively, D is TRBD2 (5 bases). This CDR3 has 13 amino acids. Germline V gives CDR1 MNHEY, CDR2 SVGAGI. Trimming removed 6 bases at V and 7 bases at J, with 16 bases between. The CDR3 DNA is TGTGCCAGCAGCTCCCTCGGGGTAGGTGAGCAGTACTTC. It encodes CASSSLGVGEQYF.

This clonotype was seen repeatedly, ten times or more. The chain links TRBV6-1 to TRBJ1-1; weak D call: TRBD1 (5 bases). This CDR3 spans 13 amino acids. V gave up 4 bases and J gave up 7 bases, with 13 bases separating them. The germline V gene has CDR1 MNHNS and CDR2 SASEGT. The CDR3 sequence is CASSARGRDEAFF. The CDR3 DNA sequence: TGTGCCAGCAGTGCACGGGGCAGAGATGAAGCTTTCTTT.

The V and J genes are TRBV6-2 or TRBV6-3 and TRBJ2-7; TRBD2 aligns across 9 bases. Per the germline V gene, CDR1 is MNHEY and CDR2 is SVGEGT. J gave up 6 bases and V 0 bases, and 6 bases lay outside the gene matches. This CDR3 spans 15 amino acids. CDR3 region: CASSYSIAGVTEQYV. Written as DNA, the CDR3 is TGTGCCAGCAGTTACTCGATAGCGGGAGTAACCGAGCAGTACGTC.